The source of this T cell receptor (beta chain) is a study of OX40 agonist ivuxolimab in advanced cancers. Study-wide context: Ivuxolimab, an agonistic anti-OX40 (CD134) antibody, was given to patients.

Germline CDR1 SGDLS, CDR2 YYNGEE. This CDR3 is 13 amino acids long. V was pared by 3 bases and J by 0 bases, with 7 bases between. TCRdb's table, derived via immunoSEQ multiplex PCR, lists solely in-frame clones and lacks some. Here the sample spans tens of thousands of clones, approximately 84% being singletons. The V and J genes are TRBV9 and TRBJ2-7; no definite D call. The TCR comes from an adult with an advanced solid tumor such as melanoma, head and neck, liver or kidney cancer. Source: CD4+ or CD8+ T cells sorted from blood, taken in a trial of the OX40 agonist ivuxolimab. The CDR3: CASSAENSYEQYF. CDR3 DNA: TGTGCCAGCAGCGCAGAAAACTCCTACGAGCAGTACTTC.